This T cell receptor (beta chain) was retrieved from a study of T cell responses to AZD1222 COVID-19 vaccine. Study-wide results and caveats: Repertoire sampling happened only post peak T cell response.

About this clone itself: Its antigen is not identified.

Clones were read by immunoSEQ multiplex PCR, and TCRdb kept only the in-frame ones, dropping some. The sample includes some 180,000 clones, 90% to 95% of them seen just once. This CDR3 is built from 16 residues. Germline loops: CDR1 SGHTA, CDR2 FQGNSA. V lost 3 bases, J lost 9 bases, and 21 bases lay in between. This chain uses TRBV7-2 with TRBJ2-1; weak D call: TRBD1 (5 bases). The clonotype was recovered from an adult who received the MenACWY meningococcal vaccine as a control. Sequenced here: peripheral blood, sampled 28 days after the second dose of the MenACWY control vaccine. This chain's CDR3 is CASSLGGQGLVSEQFF. The CDR3 DNA reads TGTGCCAGCAGCTTGGGTGGGCAGGGATTAGTGAGTGAGCAGTTCTTC.